The 3 T cell receptor beta chains reported below all come from one sample, sequenced in a study of blood T cell repertoires in COVID-19. Only in-frame clones appear in the TCRdb table, and some are missing; sequencing was by immunoSEQ multiplex PCR. The table records some 420,000 clones, approximately 90% of them present only once. What was sequenced was PBMCs or T cells enriched from blood (not recorded which). All receptors come from a man in his thirties or forties who had recovered from COVID-19.

The chain uses TRBV5-6 and TRBJ1-1, with D unresolved. CDR1 and CDR2 from the germline V gene are SGHDT and YYEEEE. V lost 0 bases to trimming and J lost 4 bases, with 7 bases between them. The CDR3 contains 13 residues. The CDR3 bases are TGTGCCAGCAGCTTGGTGGAGGGCACTGAAGCTTTCTTT. It codes for CASSLVEGTEAFF.

V and J are TRBV29-1 and TRBJ2-5; TRBD1 aligns across 8 bases. The CDR3 runs 14 residues. The ends lost 4 bases at V and 2 bases at J; junction bases unmatched: 6. CDR1 and CDR2 from the germline V gene are SQVTM and ANQGSEA. CDR3 region: CSVAGTGVQETQYF. The CDR3 bases are TGCAGCGTTGCCGGGACAGGAGTTCAAGAGACCCAGTACTTC.

The chain joins TRBV25-1 to TRBJ2-2; 9 nucleotides align to TRBD1. The J segment lost 7 bases and the V segment lost 6 bases, leaving 6 bases of the junction unmatched. In germline, CDR1 is MGHDK, CDR2 SYGVNS. The CDR3 contains 14 residues. The CDR3: CASRRQGDVGELFF. CDR3 nucleotide sequence: TGTGCCAGCAGAAGACAGGGGGATGTCGGGGAGCTGTTTTTT.